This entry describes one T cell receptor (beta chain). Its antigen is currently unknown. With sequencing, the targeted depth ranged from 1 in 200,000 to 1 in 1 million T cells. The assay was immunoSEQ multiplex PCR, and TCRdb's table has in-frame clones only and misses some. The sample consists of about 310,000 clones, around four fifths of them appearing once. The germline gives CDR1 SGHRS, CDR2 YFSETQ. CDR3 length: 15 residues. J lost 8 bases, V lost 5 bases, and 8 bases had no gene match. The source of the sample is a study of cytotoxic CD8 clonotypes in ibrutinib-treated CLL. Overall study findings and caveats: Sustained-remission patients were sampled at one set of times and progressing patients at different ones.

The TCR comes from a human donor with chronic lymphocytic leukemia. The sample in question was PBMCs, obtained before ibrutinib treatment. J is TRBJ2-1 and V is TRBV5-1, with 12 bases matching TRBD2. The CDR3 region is CASRTSGSPGDEQFF. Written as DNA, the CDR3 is TGCGCCAGCAGGACTAGCGGGAGCCCTGGGGATGAGCAGTTCTTC.